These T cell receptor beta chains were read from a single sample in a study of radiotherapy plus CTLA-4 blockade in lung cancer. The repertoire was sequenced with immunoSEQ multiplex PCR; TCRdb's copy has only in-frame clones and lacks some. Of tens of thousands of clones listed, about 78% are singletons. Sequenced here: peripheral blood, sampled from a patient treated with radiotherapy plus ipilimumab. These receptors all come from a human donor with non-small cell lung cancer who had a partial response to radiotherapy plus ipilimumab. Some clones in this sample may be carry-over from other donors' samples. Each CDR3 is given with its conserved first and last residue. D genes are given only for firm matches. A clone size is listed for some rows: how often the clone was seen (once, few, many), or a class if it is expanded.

TGTGCCACCAGCAGAGATCTCCCGGGTAGCTATGGCTACACCTTC | CATSRDLPGSYGYTF | . | TRBV15 | . | TRBJ1-2
TGTGCCAGCCTTGATGACGGACACTCCTACGAGCAGTACTTC | CASLDDGHSYEQYF | . | TRBV28 | . | TRBJ2-7
TGTGCCAGTAGTATAGATCCCCCGAGGGGGGGGAGAGAGACCCAGTACTTC | CASSIDPPRGGRETQYF | . | TRBV19 | . | TRBJ2-5
TGTGCCAGCAGCCCGGCCGGGACAGGGAACTATGGCTACACCTTC | CASSPAGTGNYGYTF | . | TRBV7-3 | TRBD1 | TRBJ1-2
TGTGCCAGCTCACAGGACTGGTTGAACACTGAAGCTTTCTTT | CASSQDWLNTEAFF | few | TRBV18 | . | TRBJ1-1
TGTGCCAGCAGCAGGGGGCGCAGCTATGGCTACACCTTC | CASSRGRSYGYTF | . | TRBV28 | TRBD1 | TRBJ1-2
TGTGCCAGCAGCTTGACAGGGGGATTATGGTCAGCCAAAAACATTCAGTACTTC | CASSLTGGLWSAKNIQYF | . | TRBV5-4 | TRBD1 | TRBJ2-4
TGTGCCAGCAGAGAATCAAGCGGTTACACAGATACGCAGTATTTT | CASRESSGYTDTQYF | . | TRBV28 | . | TRBJ2-3
TGTGCCAGCAGCTTATGGCTAGCGGGGGGGACCAATGAGCAGTTCTTC | CASSLWLAGGTNEQFF | . | TRBV7-9 | TRBD2 | TRBJ2-1
TGTGCCAGCAATAGGGGACAAGATAATTCACCCCTCCACTTT | CASNRGQDNSPLHF | . | TRBV6-5 | . | TRBJ1-6
TGTGCCAGCAGCGCGGGACTAGACAACTCCTACAATGAGCAGTTCTTC | CASSAGLDNSYNEQFF | . | TRBV5-4 | TRBD2 | TRBJ2-1
TGTGCCAGTAGTCCCTGGACTAGCCAAGAGACCCAGTACTTC | CASSPWTSQETQYF | . | TRBV19 | TRBD2 | TRBJ2-5
TGTGCCAGCAGCCCCGCGGGTTCCTATGGCTACACCTTC | CASSPAGSYGYTF | . | TRBV21-1 | . | TRBJ1-2
TGTGCCAGTAGTCAACTCAGGGATAGCAATCAGCCCCAGCATTTT | CASSQLRDSNQPQHF | . | TRBV19 | . | TRBJ1-5
TGTGCCAGCAGCCAAGATGGGCGGGGACTCAGATCAGAGACCCAGTACTTC | CASSQDGRGLRSETQYF | . | TRBV14 | . | TRBJ2-5
TGTGCCAGCAGCTCTCGGGGGAGCCAGAGCACAGATACGCAGTATTTT | CASSSRGSQSTDTQYF | . | TRBV11-2 | . | TRBJ2-3
TGTGCCAGCCAAGAGACAGGCAAATCTAACTATGGCTACACCTTC | CASQETGKSNYGYTF | many | TRBV19 | . | TRBJ1-2
TGTGCCAGCAGAGGACCCGGGGCTGGAAACACCATATATTTT | CASRGPGAGNTIYF | once | TRBV6-6 | . | TRBJ1-3
TGCGCCAGCAGCCAAGTTCAGCAGACAGTTCCACGGGGCTACACCTTC | CASSQVQQTVPRGYTF | . | TRBV4-3 | . | TRBJ1-2
TGCGCCAGCAGCCTAAGAGGGACTAGCGGGGATAATGAGCAGTTCTTC | CASSLRGTSGDNEQFF | . | TRBV5-1 | TRBD2 | TRBJ2-1
TGTGCCAGCAGCTGGGGACTAGCGGAACTCAATGAGCAGTTCTTC | CASSWGLAELNEQFF | . | TRBV7-9 | TRBD2 | TRBJ2-1
TGCGCCAGCAGTCAATCGTTGAGACAGGTCTCAATGAACACTGAAGCTTTCTTT | CASSQSLRQVSMNTEAFF | . | TRBV23-1 | . | TRBJ1-1
TGTGCCAGCAGTATCGACAGGGAGGTCAGCGAGCAGTACTTC | CASSIDREVSEQYF | . | TRBV2 | . | TRBJ2-7
TGTGCCAGCGGCCAAACAGGTTTAAACTTCTATGGCTACACCTTC | CASGQTGLNFYGYTF | . | TRBV7-9 | . | TRBJ1-2
TGTGCCAGCAGTCAAGGACAGGCAAACTATGGCTACACCTTC | CASSQGQANYGYTF | . | TRBV6-1 | TRBD1 | TRBJ1-2
TGTGCCAGTGGGAAACAGGGGGCGAACACTGAAGCTTTCTTT | CASGKQGANTEAFF | . | TRBV6-5 | TRBD1 | TRBJ1-1
TGTGCCAGCAGCTTCGAGCGGCAAGAGACCCAGTACTTC | CASSFERQETQYF | . | TRBV11-3 | . | TRBJ2-5
TGTGCCAGCAGTCTCCGACGGGATTCACCCCTCCACTTT | CASSLRRDSPLHF | . | TRBV6-5 | . | TRBJ1-6
TGTGCCAGCAGTTCCCTAGGCGGAGCAGATACGCAGTATTTT | CASSSLGGADTQYF | . | TRBV7-3 | . | TRBJ2-3
TGTGCCAGCAGCCCGAGGACAGGGCGAGATACGCAGTATTTT | CASSPRTGRDTQYF | . | TRBV7-2 | TRBD1 | TRBJ2-3
TGTGCCATCAGTGAGCGTGGACAGGGGCGCACTGAAGCTTTCTTT | CAISERGQGRTEAFF | few | TRBV10-3 | TRBD1 | TRBJ1-1
TGTGCCAGCAGTCCCCGGGGACAGAACACTGAAGCTTTCTTT | CASSPRGQNTEAFF | few | TRBV27 | . | TRBJ1-1
TGTGCCAGCAGCTACGCAGGGGGCTACAATGAGCAGTTCTTC | CASSYAGGYNEQFF | . | TRBV7-2 | TRBD1 | TRBJ2-1
TGTGCCAGCAGCTTAGACATGAGAAACACCATATATTTT | CASSLDMRNTIYF | . | TRBV7-9 | . | TRBJ1-3
TGTGCCAGCAGTTTAGGCGGGCCCTACAATGAGCAGTTCTTC | CASSLGGPYNEQFF | few | TRBV27 | . | TRBJ2-1
TGTGCCAGCAGCCGGACAGGGGACACTGAAGCTTTCTTT | CASSRTGDTEAFF | . | TRBV7-9 | TRBD1 | TRBJ1-1
TGCGCCAGCAGCCCAGGACAGGGGCCTTACACAGATACGCAGTATTTT | CASSPGQGPYTDTQYF | . | TRBV5-4 | TRBD1 | TRBJ2-3
TGTGCCAGCAGCTTAGCGGTGGGACAGGGTTCAGATGGCTACACCTTC | CASSLAVGQGSDGYTF | . | TRBV7-9 | TRBD1 | TRBJ1-2
TGTGCCAGCAGCCGTGCCTCCGGACAGGGAAGTAATTCACCCCTCCACTTT | CASSRASGQGSNSPLHF | . | TRBV7-6 | TRBD1 | TRBJ1-6
TGTGCCAGCAGTTATTTGCGGGGGAGTCATTACGAGCAGTACTTC | CASSYLRGSHYEQYF | . | TRBV6-5 | TRBD2 | TRBJ2-7